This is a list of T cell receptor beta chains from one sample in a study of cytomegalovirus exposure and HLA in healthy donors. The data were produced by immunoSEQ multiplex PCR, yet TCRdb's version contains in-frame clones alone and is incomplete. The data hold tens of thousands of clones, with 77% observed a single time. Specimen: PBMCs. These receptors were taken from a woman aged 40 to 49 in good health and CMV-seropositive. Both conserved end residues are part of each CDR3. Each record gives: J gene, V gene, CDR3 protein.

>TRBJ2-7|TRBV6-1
CASSEALPGQGTEQYF
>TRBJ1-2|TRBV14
CASSHRGGYGYTF
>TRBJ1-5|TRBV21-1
CASSKGRYRGNQPQHF
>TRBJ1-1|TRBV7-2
CASSLTPYPVTEAFF
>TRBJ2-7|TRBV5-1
CASSKTGAVGYEQYF
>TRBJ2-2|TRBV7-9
CASSFLGRTGELFF
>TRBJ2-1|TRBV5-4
CASSSDGGPYNEQFF
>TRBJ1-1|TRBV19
CASSIGKRDGTEAFF
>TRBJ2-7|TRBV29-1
CSVEWGDGEQYF
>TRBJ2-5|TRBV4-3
CASSQEGSGGAETQYF
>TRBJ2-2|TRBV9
CASSVDGGAFGELFF
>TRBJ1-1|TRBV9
CASSVRDRMNTEAFF
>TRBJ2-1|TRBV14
CASSHTGTRWANEQFF
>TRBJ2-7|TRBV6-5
CASSWAGGTYEQYF
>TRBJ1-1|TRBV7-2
CASSLDSGDNTEAFF
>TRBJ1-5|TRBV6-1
CASMEGLGNQPQHF
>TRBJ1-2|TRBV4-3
CASSQDGRDYGYTF
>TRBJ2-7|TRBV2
CASSVASRDEQYF
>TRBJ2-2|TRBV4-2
CASSQVGTSGGADGELFF
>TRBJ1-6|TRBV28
CASSLIRDNSPLHF
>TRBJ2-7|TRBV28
CASSLGVSYEQYF
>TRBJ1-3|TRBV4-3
CASSQDWTAVRNTIYF
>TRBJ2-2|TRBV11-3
CASSLAYGEKGGELFF
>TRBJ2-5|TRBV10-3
CAISPTGGKETQYF
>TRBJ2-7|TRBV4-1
CASSQPGTGAYEQYF
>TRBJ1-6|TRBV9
CASRQGTYNSPLHF
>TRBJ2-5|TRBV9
CASSSRGGQETQYF
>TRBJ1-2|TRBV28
CASSEGQNYGYTF
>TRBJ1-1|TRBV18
CASSVQGSIFAEAFF
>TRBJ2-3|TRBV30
CAWDPGQATDTQYF
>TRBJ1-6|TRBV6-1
CASSERQRNSPLHF
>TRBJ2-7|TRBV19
CASSRTGTGGHEQYF
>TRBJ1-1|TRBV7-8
CASSSDRAARSEAFF
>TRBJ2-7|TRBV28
CASSPYWKDSRSSYEQYF
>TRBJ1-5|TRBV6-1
CASINGQGRSQPQHF
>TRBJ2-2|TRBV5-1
CASSWGLDTGELFF
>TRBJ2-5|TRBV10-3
CAIGLAGETQYF
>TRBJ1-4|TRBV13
CASSLRQGGEKLFF
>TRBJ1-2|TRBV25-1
CASSEGALGGYTF
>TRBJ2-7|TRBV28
CASSLNIGGQYEQYF
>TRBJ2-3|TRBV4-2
CASTSTGVGSQYF
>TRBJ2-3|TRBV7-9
CASSLGASDTQYF
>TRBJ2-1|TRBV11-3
CASSLRQGVNEQFF
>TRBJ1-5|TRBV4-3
CASSLYRGTNQPQHF
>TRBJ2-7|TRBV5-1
CASSQGKWEQYF
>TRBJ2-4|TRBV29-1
CSVLEQGLIAKNIQYF
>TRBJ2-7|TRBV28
CASSSHTVSAEQYF
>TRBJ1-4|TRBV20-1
CSARAGEKLFF
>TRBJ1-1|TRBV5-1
CASSFLQGNTEAFF
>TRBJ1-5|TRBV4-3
CASSQTALGHPGQPQHF
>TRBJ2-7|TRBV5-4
CASSGGGTGGYEQYF
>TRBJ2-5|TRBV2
CASGVVQGNGETQYF
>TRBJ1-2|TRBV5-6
CASSQDRAYGYTF